The entry below gives a single T cell receptor (beta chain) sequence along with its context. The data were taken from a study of blood T cell repertoires in COVID-19. For the study at large: Sources were T cells, B-cell-depleted T cells, or PBMCs; the material itself was cDNA or gDNA.

The CDR3 totals 16 residues. Germline V gene data show CDR1 as KGHDR and CDR2 as SFDVKD. J was trimmed by 0 bases and V by 4 bases; bases with no gene match: 5. Study processing details: Reference gene primer amplification gave nucleated cell count estimates. Repertoires were generated with immunoSEQ multiplex PCR, while TCRdb's copy carries only in-frame clones and drops some. The DNA was the basis for D and trimming; V, J and clone size are from that table. The data contain more than 200,000 clones, about 85% of them singletons. The V gene is TRBV24-1, the J gene TRBJ1-2, with 9 bases identical to TRBD1. Sequenced sample: peripheral blood. This sequence originates from a man between 65 and 85 years old with acute or convalescent COVID-19. CDR3 residues: CATSDHRGPANYGYTF. The CDR3 DNA reads TGTGCCACCAGTGACCACAGGGGGCCAGCTAACTATGGCTACACCTTC.